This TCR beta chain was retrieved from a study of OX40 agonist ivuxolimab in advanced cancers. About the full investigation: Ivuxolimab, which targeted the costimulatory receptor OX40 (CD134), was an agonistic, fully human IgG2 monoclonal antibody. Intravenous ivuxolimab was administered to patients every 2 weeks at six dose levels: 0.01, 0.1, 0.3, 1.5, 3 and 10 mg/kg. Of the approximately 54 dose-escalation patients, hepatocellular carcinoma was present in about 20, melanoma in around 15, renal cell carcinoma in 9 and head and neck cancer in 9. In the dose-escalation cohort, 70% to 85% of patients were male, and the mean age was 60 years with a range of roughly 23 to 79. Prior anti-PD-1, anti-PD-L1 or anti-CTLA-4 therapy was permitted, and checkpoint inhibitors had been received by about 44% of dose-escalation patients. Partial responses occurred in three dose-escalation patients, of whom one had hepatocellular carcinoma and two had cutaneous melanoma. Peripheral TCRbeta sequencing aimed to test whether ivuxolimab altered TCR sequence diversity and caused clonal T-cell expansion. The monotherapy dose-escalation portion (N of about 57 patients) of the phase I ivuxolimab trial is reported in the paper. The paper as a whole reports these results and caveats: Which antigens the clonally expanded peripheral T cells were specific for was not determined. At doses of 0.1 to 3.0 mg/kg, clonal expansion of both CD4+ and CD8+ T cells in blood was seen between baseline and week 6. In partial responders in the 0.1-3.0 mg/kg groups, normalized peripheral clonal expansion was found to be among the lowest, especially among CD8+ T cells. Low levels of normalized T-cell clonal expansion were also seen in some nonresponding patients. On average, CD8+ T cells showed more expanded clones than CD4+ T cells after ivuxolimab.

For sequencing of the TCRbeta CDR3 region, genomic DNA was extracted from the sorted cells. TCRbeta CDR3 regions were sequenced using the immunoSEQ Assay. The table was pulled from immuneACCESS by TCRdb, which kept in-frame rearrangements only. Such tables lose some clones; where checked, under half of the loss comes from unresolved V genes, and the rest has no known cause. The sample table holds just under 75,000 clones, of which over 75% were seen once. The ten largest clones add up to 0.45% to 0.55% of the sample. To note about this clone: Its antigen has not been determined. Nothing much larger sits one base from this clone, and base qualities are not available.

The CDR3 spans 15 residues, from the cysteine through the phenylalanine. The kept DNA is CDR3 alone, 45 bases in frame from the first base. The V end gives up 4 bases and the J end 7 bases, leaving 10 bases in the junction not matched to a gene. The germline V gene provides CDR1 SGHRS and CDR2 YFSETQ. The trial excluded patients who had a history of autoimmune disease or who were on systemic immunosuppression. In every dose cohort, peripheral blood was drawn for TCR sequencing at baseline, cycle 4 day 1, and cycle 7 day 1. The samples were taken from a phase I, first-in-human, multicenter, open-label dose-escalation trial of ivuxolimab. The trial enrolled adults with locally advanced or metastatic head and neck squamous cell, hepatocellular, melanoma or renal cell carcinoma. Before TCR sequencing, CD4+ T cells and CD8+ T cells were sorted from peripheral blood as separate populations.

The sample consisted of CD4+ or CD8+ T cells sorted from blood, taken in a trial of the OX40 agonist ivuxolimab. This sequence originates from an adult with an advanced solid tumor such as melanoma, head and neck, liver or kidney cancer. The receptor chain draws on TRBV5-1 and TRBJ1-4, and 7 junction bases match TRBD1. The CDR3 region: CASSLTGEVGEKLFF. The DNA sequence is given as TGCGCCAGCAGCCTAACAGGGGAAGTTGGTGAAAAACTGTTTTTT.